This is a list of T cell receptor beta chains from one sample in a study of cytomegalovirus exposure and HLA in healthy donors. The data were produced by immunoSEQ multiplex PCR, yet TCRdb's version contains in-frame clones alone and is incomplete. The sample lists more than 110,000 clones, about 80% occurring once. The material sequenced was PBMCs. These receptor sequences come from a male donor in good health and CMV-seronegative. Both conserved end residues are part of each CDR3. A D gene is named only where the DNA matches it firmly. Size is stated for part of the rows, as once, few or many counts, or as a class when the clone is expanded.

D: .; J: TRBJ2-2; V: TRBV9; size: .; CDR3: CASSARGANTGELFF; DNA: TGTGCCAGCAGCGCCCGCGGGGCGAACACCGGGGAGCTGTTTTTT
D: .; J: TRBJ1-1; V: TRBV7-9; size: .; CDR3: CASSLNGLNTEAFF; DNA: TGTGCCAGCAGCTTGAACGGTTTAAACACTGAAGCTTTCTTT
D: .; J: TRBJ1-2; V: TRBV7-2; size: few; CDR3: CASSPRDPGADSKGYTF; DNA: TGTGCCAGCAGCCCGCGGGATCCCGGAGCGGATTCGAAAGGCTACACCTTC
D: .; J: TRBJ1-2; V: TRBV2; size: once; CDR3: CASTSRQGNYGYTF; DNA: TGTGCCAGCACAAGTCGGCAGGGGAATTATGGCTACACCTTC
D: TRBD1; J: TRBJ2-6; V: TRBV15; size: .; CDR3: CATSRDSRDSLTF; DNA: TGTGCCACCAGCAGAGACTCCCGGGACAGCCTGACTTTC
D: .; J: TRBJ2-5; V: TRBV11-3; size: .; CDR3: CASSPTGQAFETQYF; DNA: TGTGCCAGCAGCCCTACCGGACAAGCCTTCGAGACCCAGTACTTC
D: .; J: TRBJ2-3; V: TRBV9; size: .; CDR3: CASSVDSFTDTQYF; DNA: TGTGCCAGCAGCGTGGACAGCTTCACAGATACGCAGTATTTT
D: .; J: TRBJ2-1; V: TRBV27; size: .; CDR3: CASSPGKSNEQFF; DNA: TGTGCCAGCAGTCCCGGGAAGTCCAATGAGCAGTTCTTC
D: TRBD1; J: TRBJ1-2; V: TRBV11-2; size: few; CDR3: CASSPRQGSYGYTF; DNA: TGTGCCAGCAGCCCGCGACAGGGATCCTATGGCTACACCTTC
D: TRBD1; J: TRBJ2-1; V: TRBV30; size: .; CDR3: CAWGVLDRENEQFF; DNA: TGTGCCTGGGGGGTACTTGACAGGGAGAATGAGCAGTTCTTC
D: .; J: TRBJ2-3; V: TRBV5-5; size: once; CDR3: CASSVGENTQYF; DNA: TGTGCCAGCAGCGTGGGGGAGAATACGCAGTATTTT
D: .; J: TRBJ1-2; V: TRBV7-9; size: few; CDR3: CASSLGAGANGYTF; DNA: TGTGCCAGCAGCTTAGGGGCAGGGGCTAATGGCTACACCTTC
D: .; J: TRBJ2-7; V: TRBV7-8; size: .; CDR3: CASSQAPRGSSYEQYF; DNA: TGTGCCAGCAGCCAGGCACCTCGAGGGAGCTCCTACGAGCAGTACTTC
D: TRBD2; J: TRBJ2-4; V: TRBV27; size: once; CDR3: CASKAGGFDIQYF; DNA: TGTGCCAGCAAAGCGGGGGGCTTTGACATTCAGTACTTC
D: .; J: TRBJ2-7; V: TRBV4-2; size: .; CDR3: CASSQALGLTYEQYF; DNA: TGTGCCAGCAGCCAAGCCCTCGGACTAACCTACGAGCAGTACTTC
D: .; J: TRBJ1-5; V: TRBV6-1; size: .; CDR3: CASRREAPSNQPQHF; DNA: TGTGCCAGCAGAAGGGAGGCCCCTTCCAATCAGCCCCAGCATTTT
D: .; J: TRBJ1-2; V: TRBV30; size: .; CDR3: CAWSVRQGFYGYTF; DNA: TGTGCCTGGAGTGTTCGGCAGGGTTTCTATGGCTACACCTTC
D: .; J: TRBJ1-3; V: TRBV19; size: .; CDR3: CASSIRQGNTIYF; DNA: TGTGCCAGTAGTATCCGACAGGGAAACACCATATATTTT
D: .; J: TRBJ1-2; V: TRBV7-2; size: .; CDR3: CASSSPGYGYTF; DNA: TGTGCCAGCAGCTCGCCAGGTTATGGCTACACCTTC
D: TRBD1; J: TRBJ1-3; V: TRBV25-1; size: .; CDR3: CASSELRTGGTGNTIYF; DNA: TGTGCCAGCAGTGAACTCCGGACAGGGGGCACTGGAAACACCATATATTTT
D: TRBD1; J: TRBJ1-2; V: TRBV5-1; size: .; CDR3: CASSFEGTGGGYTF; DNA: TGCGCCAGCAGCTTCGAAGGGACAGGGGGTGGCTACACCTTC
D: .; J: TRBJ1-1; V: TRBV18; size: .; CDR3: CASSPPSRGTTEAFF; DNA: TGTGCCAGCTCACCACCGTCCAGGGGAACCACTGAAGCTTTCTTT
D: TRBD2; J: TRBJ2-7; V: TRBV7-2; size: .; CDR3: CASSPTSGGPYEQYF; DNA: TGTGCCAGCAGCCCCACTAGCGGGGGGCCTTACGAGCAGTACTTC
D: .; J: TRBJ2-4; V: TRBV5-1; size: few; CDR3: CASSLEGGPQNIQYF; DNA: TGCGCCAGCAGCTTAGAGGGAGGTCCCCAAAACATTCAGTACTTC
D: TRBD1; J: TRBJ1-2; V: TRBV27; size: .; CDR3: CASGIQGANYGYTF; DNA: TGTGCCAGCGGGATACAGGGGGCGAACTATGGCTACACCTTC
D: .; J: TRBJ2-1; V: TRBV7-9; size: .; CDR3: CASSPGTENNEQFF; DNA: TGTGCCAGCAGCCCCGGGACTGAAAACAATGAGCAGTTCTTC
D: .; J: TRBJ1-2; V: TRBV29-1; size: .; CDR3: CSGSEGRNGYTF; DNA: TGCAGCGGATCCGAAGGGAGGAATGGCTACACCTTC
D: .; J: TRBJ1-2; V: TRBV7-2; size: .; CDR3: CASSLDKYGYTF; DNA: TGTGCCAGCAGCTTAGACAAATATGGCTACACCTTC
D: .; J: TRBJ1-6; V: TRBV19; size: .; CDR3: CASSQGYYNSPLHF; DNA: TGTGCCAGTAGTCAGGGGTACTATAATTCACCCCTCCACTTT
D: TRBD1; J: TRBJ1-1; V: TRBV6-1; size: .; CDR3: CASRTGGVTEAFF; DNA: TGTGCCAGCAGAACAGGGGGCGTCACTGAAGCTTTCTTT
D: .; J: TRBJ2-1; V: TRBV5-6; size: .; CDR3: CASSFGTGRDEQFF; DNA: TGTGCCAGCAGCTTTGGGACTGGACGGGATGAGCAGTTCTTC
D: .; J: TRBJ1-1; V: TRBV7-9; size: .; CDR3: CASSLGPTGYTEAFF; DNA: TGTGCCAGCAGCTTAGGACCGACAGGTTACACTGAAGCTTTCTTT
D: TRBD1; J: TRBJ2-1; V: TRBV28; size: .; CDR3: CASSLGGQGTYNEQFF; DNA: TGTGCCAGCAGTTTAGGGGGACAGGGGACCTACAATGAGCAGTTCTTC
D: TRBD1; J: TRBJ1-5; V: TRBV18; size: .; CDR3: CASSSGQGNQPQHF; DNA: TGTGCCAGCTCATCGGGACAGGGGAATCAGCCCCAGCATTTT
D: .; J: TRBJ2-1; V: TRBV7-2; size: .; CDR3: CASSPQSSYNEQFF; DNA: TGTGCCAGCAGCCCACAGAGCTCCTACAATGAGCAGTTCTTC
D: .; J: TRBJ2-1; V: TRBV9; size: .; CDR3: CASSSQGWEQFF; DNA: TGTGCCAGCAGTTCCCAGGGCTGGGAGCAGTTCTTC
D: .; J: TRBJ1-6; V: TRBV4-3; size: .; CDR3: CASSRISSGVTDQSLHF; DNA: TGCGCCAGCAGCCGAATTTCCTCAGGGGTGACAGATCAATCCCTCCACTTT
D: .; J: TRBJ2-5; V: TRBV5-1; size: .; CDR3: CASSLARETQYF; DNA: TGCGCCAGCAGCTTGGCCAGAGAGACCCAGTACTTC
D: .; J: TRBJ1-2; V: TRBV18; size: once; CDR3: CASSPDRLGGGYTF; DNA: TGTGCCAGCTCACCAGATCGTCTAGGGGGTGGCTACACCTTC
D: .; J: TRBJ2-7; V: TRBV30; size: .; CDR3: CAQGAQPYEQYF; DNA: TGTGCTCAAGGGGCACAGCCCTACGAGCAGTACTTC
D: .; J: TRBJ2-7; V: TRBV11-2; size: .; CDR3: CASSLITAEQYF; DNA: TGTGCCAGCAGCTTAATCACTGCCGAGCAGTACTTC
D: TRBD1; J: TRBJ2-2; V: TRBV30; size: .; CDR3: CAWSVPLGQGAGELFF; DNA: TGTGCCTGGAGTGTACCTTTGGGACAGGGGGCCGGGGAGCTGTTTTTT
D: .; J: TRBJ2-2; V: TRBV6-5; size: few; CDR3: CASSFSTLAFTGELFF; DNA: TGTGCCAGCAGTTTCTCGACGCTAGCGTTCACCGGGGAGCTGTTTTTT
D: TRBD2; J: TRBJ2-1; V: TRBV7-6; size: .; CDR3: CASSLLAGLYNEQFF; DNA: TGTGCCAGCAGCTTGCTAGCGGGGTTATACAATGAGCAGTTCTTC
D: .; J: TRBJ1-6; V: TRBV28; size: .; CDR3: CASRSEGTNSPLHF; DNA: TGTGCCAGCAGGTCGGAGGGTACTAATTCACCCCTCCACTTT
D: TRBD1; J: TRBJ1-2; V: TRBV7-8; size: .; CDR3: CASSLRGTDRATSNYGYTF; DNA: TGTGCCAGCAGCTTAAGGGGGACGGACAGGGCAACCTCTAACTATGGCTACACCTTC
D: TRBD2; J: TRBJ2-1; V: TRBV2; size: .; CDR3: CASSPTGTSAGEQFF; DNA: TGTGCCAGCAGTCCTACCGGGACTAGCGCGGGTGAGCAGTTCTTC
D: .; J: TRBJ1-2; V: TRBV10-2; size: .; CDR3: CASSEYGGIIYGYTF; DNA: TGCGCCAGCAGTGAGTATGGAGGGATTATCTATGGCTACACCTTC
D: TRBD2; J: TRBJ2-7; V: TRBV10-3; size: .; CDR3: CAISVSGGYEQYF; DNA: TGTGCCATCAGCGTTAGCGGGGGCTACGAGCAGTACTTC
D: .; J: TRBJ2-7; V: TRBV7-2; size: .; CDR3: CASSLLALGSSYEQYF; DNA: TGTGCCAGCAGCTTACTCGCGCTAGGGAGCTCCTACGAGCAGTACTTC